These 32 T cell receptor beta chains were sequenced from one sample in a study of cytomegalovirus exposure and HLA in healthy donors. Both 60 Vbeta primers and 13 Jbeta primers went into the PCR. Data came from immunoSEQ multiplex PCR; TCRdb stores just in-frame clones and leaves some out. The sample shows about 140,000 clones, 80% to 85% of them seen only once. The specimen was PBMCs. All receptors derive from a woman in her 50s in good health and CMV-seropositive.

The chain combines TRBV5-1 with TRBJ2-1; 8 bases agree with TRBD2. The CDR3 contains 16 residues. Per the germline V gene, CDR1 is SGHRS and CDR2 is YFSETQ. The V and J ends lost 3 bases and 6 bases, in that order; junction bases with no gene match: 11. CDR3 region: CASSSTGKAGANEQFF. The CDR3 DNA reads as TGCGCCAGCAGCTCAACTGGAAAAGCGGGAGCCAATGAGCAGTTCTTC.

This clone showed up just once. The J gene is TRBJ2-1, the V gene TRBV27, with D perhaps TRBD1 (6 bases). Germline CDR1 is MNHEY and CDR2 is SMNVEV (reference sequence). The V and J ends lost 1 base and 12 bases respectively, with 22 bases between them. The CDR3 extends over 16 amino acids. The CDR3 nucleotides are TGTGCCAGCAGTTTATTTGGGGGATCTGGGACAATGATGCAGTTCTTC. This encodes CASSLFGGSGTMMQFF.

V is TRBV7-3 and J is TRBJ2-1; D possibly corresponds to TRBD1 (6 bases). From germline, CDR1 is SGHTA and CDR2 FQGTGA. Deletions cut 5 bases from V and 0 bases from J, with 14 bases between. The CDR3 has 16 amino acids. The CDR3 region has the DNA TGTGCCAGCAGCCTGGCAGGGGCGAGCTCCTACAATGAGCAGTTCTTC. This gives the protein CASSLAGASSYNEQFF.

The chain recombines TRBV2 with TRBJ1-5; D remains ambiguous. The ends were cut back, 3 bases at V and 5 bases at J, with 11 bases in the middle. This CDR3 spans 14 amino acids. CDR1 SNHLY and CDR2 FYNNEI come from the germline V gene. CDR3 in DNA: TGTGCCAGCAGTGATTTTTCCGAGGATCAGCCCCAGCATTTT. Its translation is CASSDFSEDQPQHF.

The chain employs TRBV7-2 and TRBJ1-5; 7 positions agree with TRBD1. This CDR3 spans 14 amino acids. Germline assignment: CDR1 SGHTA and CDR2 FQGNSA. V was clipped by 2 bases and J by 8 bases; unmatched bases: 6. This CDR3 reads CASSLNRGLKPQHF. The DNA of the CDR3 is TGTGCCAGCAGCTTAAACAGGGGCCTTAAGCCCCAGCATTTT. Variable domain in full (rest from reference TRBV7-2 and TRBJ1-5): GAGVSQSPSNKVTEKGKDVELRCDPISGHTALYWYRQSLGQGLEFLIYFQGNSAPDKSGLPSDRFSAERTGGSVSTLTIQRTQQEDSAVYLCASSLNRGLKPQHFGDGTRLSIL.

The CDR3 sequence is CASSLFSTSDFSYEQYF. As DNA, the CDR3 is TGCGCCAGCAGCTTGTTTTCCACTAGCGACTTCTCCTACGAGCAGTACTTC. This chain links TRBV5-1 with TRBJ2-7, with TRBD2 identical over 7 bases. Germline V gene data show CDR1 as SGHRS and CDR2 as YFSETQ. V was clipped by 1 base and J by 0 bases; unmatched bases: 10. The CDR3 length is 17 residues.

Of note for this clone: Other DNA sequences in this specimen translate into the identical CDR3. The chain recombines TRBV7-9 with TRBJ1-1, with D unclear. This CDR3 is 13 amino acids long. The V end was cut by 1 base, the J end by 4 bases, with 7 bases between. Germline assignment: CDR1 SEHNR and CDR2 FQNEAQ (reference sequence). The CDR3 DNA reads TGTGCCAGCAGCTTAGGAGGAGGCACTGAAGCTTTCTTT. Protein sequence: CASSLGGGTEAFF.

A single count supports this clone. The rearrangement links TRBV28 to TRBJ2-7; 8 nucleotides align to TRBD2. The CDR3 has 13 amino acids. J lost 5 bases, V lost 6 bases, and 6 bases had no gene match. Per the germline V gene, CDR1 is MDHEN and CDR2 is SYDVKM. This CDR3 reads CASSSGSPHEQYF. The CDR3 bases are TGTGCCAGCAGCAGCGGGAGTCCCCACGAGCAGTACTTC.

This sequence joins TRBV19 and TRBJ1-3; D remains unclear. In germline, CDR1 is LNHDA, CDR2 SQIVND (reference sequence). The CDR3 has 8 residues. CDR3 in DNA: TGTATCGAGAACACCATATATTTT. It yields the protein CIENTIYF.

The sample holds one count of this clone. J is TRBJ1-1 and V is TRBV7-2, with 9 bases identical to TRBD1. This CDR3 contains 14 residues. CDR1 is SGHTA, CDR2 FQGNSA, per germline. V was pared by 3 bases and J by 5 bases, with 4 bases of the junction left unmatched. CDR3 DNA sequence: TGTGCCAGCAGCTTTACAGGGGGCAATACTGAAGCTTTCTTT. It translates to CASSFTGGNTEAFF.

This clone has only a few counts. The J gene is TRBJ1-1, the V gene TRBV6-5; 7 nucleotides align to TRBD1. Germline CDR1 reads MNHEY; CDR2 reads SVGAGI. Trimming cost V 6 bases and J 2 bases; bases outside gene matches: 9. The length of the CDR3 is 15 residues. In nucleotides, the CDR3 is TGTGCCAGCAGGGGCAACAGGGGAGGAAACACTGAAGCTTTCTTT. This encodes CASRGNRGGNTEAFF.

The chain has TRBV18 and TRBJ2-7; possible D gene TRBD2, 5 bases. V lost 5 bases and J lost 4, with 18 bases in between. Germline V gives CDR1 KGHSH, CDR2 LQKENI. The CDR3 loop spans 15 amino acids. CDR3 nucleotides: TGTGCCAGCTCAGAATACGGGATCACCTCATACGAGCAGTACTTC. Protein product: CASSEYGITSYEQYF.

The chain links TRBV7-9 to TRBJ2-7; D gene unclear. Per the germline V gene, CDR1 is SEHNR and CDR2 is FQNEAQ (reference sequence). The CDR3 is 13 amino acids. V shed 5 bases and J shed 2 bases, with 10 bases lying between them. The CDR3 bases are TGTGCCAGCAGCCACCAGAACCCCTACGAGCAGTACTTC. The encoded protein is CASSHQNPYEQYF.

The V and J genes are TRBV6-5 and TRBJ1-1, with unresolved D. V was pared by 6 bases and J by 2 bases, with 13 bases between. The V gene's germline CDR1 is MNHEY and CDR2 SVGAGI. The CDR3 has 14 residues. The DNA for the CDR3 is TGTGCCAGCAGACCGGGTCCTAAAAACACTGAAGCTTTCTTT. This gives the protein CASRPGPKNTEAFF.

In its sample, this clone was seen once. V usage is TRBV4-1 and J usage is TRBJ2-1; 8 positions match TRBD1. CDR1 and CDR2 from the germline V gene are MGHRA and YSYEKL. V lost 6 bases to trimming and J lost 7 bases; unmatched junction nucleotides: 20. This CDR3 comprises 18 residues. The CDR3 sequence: CASRPTTIAGGFNNEQFF. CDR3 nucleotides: TGCGCCAGCAGACCCACGACCATTGCAGGGGGCTTTAATAATGAGCAGTTCTTC.

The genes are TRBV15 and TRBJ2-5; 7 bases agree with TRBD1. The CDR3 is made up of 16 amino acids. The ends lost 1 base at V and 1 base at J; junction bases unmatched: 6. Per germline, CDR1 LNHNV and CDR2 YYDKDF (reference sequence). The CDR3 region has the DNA TGTGCCACCAGCAGAGGGGACAGTGAGTTCCAAGAGACCCAGTACTTC. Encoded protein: CATSRGDSEFQETQYF.

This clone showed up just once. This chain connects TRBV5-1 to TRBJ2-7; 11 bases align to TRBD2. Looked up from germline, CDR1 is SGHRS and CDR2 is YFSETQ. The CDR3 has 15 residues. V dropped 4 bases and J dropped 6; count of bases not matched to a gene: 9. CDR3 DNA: TGCGCCAGCAGCCCAGCACTAGCGGGGGAGGGCGAGCAGTACTTC. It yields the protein CASSPALAGEGEQYF.

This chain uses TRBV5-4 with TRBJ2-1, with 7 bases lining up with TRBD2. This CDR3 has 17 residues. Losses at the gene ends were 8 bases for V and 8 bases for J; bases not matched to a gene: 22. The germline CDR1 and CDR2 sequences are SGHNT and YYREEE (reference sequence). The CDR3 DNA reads TGTGCCAGTGCTATGACGGGGGGAGGGCCCTCGCGGGATGAGCAGTTCTTC. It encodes CASAMTGGGPSRDEQFF.

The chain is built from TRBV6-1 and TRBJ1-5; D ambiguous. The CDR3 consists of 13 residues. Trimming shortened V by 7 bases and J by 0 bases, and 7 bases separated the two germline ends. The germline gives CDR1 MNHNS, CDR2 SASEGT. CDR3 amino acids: CASKTDSNQPQHF. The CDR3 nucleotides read TGTGCCAGCAAAACAGATAGCAATCAGCCCCAGCATTTT.

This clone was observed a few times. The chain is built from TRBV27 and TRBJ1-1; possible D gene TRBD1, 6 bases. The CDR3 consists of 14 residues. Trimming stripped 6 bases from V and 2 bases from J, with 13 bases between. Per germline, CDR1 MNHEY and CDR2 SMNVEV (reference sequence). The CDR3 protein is CASSPRQVNTEAFF. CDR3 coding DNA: TGTGCCAGCAGCCCGAGACAGGTAAACACTGAAGCTTTCTTT.

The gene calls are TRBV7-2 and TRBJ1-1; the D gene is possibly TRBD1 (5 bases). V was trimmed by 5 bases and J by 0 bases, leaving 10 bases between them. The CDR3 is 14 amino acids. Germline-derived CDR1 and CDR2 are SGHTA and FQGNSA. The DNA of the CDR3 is TGTGCCAGCAGCCACAGACAGCTGAACACTGAAGCTTTCTTT. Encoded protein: CASSHRQLNTEAFF.

CDR3 coding DNA: TGTGCCAGTAGTAAGGGTGACAGGAACACCGGGGAGCTGTTTTTT. This translates into CASSKGDRNTGELFF. The rearrangement links TRBV19 to TRBJ2-2; possibly TRBD1 for D (5 bases). Trimming left V 4 bases short and J 1 base short, with 10 bases between. CDR1 is LNHDA and CDR2 is SQIVND in the germline V gene (reference sequence). This CDR3 spans 15 amino acids.

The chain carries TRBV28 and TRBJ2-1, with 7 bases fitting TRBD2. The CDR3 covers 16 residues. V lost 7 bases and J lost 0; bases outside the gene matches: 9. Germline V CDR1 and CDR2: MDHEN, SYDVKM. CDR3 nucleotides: TGTGCCAGCAATGCTCTAGCGGCGAGCTCCTACAATGAGCAGTTCTTC. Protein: CASNALAASSYNEQFF.

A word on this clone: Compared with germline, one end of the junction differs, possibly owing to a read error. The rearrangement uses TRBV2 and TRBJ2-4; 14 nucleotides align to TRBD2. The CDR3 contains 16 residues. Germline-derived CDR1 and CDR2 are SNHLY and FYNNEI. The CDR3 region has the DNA TGTGCCAGCGGATGGACTAGCGGGAGGTCCAAAAACAGTCAGTACTTC. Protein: CASGWTSGRSKNSQYF.

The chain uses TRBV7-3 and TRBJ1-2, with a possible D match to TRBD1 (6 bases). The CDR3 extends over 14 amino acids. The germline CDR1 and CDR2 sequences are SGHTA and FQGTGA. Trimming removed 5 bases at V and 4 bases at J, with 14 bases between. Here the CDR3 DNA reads TGTGCCAGCAGCCCCGGGGGGGCTGCCTATGGCTACACCTTC. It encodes CASSPGGAAYGYTF.

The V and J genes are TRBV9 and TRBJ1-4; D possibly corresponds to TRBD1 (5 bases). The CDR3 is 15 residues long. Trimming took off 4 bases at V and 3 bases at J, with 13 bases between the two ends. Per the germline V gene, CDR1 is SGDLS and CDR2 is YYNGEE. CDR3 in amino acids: CASSTQGMANEKLFF. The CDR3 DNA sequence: TGTGCCAGCAGCACCCAGGGTATGGCTAATGAAAAACTGTTTTTT.

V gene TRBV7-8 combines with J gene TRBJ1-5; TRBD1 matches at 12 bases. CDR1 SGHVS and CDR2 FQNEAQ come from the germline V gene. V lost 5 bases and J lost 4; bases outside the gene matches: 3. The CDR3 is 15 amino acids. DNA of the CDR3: TGTGCCAGCAGCAAGGGACAGGGGGCAAATCAGCCCCAGCATTTT. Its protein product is CASSKGQGANQPQHF. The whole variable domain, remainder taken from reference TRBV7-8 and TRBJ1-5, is GAGVSQSPRYKVAKRGQDVALRCDPISGHVSLFWYQQALGQGPEFLTYFQNEAQLDKSGLPSDRFFAERPEGSVSTLKIQRTQQEDSAVYLCASSKGQGANQPQHFGDGTRLSIL.

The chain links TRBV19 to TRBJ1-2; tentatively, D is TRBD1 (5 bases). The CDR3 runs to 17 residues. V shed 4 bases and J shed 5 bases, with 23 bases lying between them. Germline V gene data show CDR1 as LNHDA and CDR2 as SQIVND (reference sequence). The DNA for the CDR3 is TGTGCCAGTAGTACCAATCAGCGACAGTCACGCATTTATGGCTACACCTTC. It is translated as CASSTNQRQSRIYGYTF.

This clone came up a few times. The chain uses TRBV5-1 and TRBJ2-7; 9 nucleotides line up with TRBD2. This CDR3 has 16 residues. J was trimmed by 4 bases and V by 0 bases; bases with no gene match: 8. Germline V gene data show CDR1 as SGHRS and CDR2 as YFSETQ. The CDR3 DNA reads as TGCGCCAGCAGCTTGGAGGAAAAGCGGGGGGTATACGAGCAGTACTTC. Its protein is CASSLEEKRGVYEQYF.

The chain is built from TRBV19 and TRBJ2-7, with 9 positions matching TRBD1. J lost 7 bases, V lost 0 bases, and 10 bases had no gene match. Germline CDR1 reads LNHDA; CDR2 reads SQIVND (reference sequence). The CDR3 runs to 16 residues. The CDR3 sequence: CASSIEAGQGWKEQYF. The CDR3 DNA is TGTGCCAGTAGTATAGAAGCGGGACAGGGTTGGAAAGAGCAGTACTTC. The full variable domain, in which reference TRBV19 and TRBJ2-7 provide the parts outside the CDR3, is DGGITQSPKYLFRKEGQNVTLSCEQNLNHDAMYWYRQDPGQGLRLIYYSQIVNDFQKGDIAEGYSVSREKKESFPLTVTSAQKNPTAFYLCASSIEAGQGWKEQYFGPGTRLTVT.

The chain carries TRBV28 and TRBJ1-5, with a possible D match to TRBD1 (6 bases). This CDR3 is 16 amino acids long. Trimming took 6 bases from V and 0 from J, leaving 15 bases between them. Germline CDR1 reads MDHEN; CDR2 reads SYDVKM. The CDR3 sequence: CASSYWTDYSNQPQHF. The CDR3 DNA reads TGTGCCAGCAGCTATTGGACAGACTATAGCAATCAGCCCCAGCATTTT.

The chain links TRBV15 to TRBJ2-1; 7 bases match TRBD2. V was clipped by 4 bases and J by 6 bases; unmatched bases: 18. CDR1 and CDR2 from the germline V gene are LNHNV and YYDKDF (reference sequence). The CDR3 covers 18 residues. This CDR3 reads CATSIFPPISGGGNEQFF. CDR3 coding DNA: TGTGCCACCAGCATTTTTCCCCCTATATCTGGCGGGGGCAATGAGCAGTTCTTC.